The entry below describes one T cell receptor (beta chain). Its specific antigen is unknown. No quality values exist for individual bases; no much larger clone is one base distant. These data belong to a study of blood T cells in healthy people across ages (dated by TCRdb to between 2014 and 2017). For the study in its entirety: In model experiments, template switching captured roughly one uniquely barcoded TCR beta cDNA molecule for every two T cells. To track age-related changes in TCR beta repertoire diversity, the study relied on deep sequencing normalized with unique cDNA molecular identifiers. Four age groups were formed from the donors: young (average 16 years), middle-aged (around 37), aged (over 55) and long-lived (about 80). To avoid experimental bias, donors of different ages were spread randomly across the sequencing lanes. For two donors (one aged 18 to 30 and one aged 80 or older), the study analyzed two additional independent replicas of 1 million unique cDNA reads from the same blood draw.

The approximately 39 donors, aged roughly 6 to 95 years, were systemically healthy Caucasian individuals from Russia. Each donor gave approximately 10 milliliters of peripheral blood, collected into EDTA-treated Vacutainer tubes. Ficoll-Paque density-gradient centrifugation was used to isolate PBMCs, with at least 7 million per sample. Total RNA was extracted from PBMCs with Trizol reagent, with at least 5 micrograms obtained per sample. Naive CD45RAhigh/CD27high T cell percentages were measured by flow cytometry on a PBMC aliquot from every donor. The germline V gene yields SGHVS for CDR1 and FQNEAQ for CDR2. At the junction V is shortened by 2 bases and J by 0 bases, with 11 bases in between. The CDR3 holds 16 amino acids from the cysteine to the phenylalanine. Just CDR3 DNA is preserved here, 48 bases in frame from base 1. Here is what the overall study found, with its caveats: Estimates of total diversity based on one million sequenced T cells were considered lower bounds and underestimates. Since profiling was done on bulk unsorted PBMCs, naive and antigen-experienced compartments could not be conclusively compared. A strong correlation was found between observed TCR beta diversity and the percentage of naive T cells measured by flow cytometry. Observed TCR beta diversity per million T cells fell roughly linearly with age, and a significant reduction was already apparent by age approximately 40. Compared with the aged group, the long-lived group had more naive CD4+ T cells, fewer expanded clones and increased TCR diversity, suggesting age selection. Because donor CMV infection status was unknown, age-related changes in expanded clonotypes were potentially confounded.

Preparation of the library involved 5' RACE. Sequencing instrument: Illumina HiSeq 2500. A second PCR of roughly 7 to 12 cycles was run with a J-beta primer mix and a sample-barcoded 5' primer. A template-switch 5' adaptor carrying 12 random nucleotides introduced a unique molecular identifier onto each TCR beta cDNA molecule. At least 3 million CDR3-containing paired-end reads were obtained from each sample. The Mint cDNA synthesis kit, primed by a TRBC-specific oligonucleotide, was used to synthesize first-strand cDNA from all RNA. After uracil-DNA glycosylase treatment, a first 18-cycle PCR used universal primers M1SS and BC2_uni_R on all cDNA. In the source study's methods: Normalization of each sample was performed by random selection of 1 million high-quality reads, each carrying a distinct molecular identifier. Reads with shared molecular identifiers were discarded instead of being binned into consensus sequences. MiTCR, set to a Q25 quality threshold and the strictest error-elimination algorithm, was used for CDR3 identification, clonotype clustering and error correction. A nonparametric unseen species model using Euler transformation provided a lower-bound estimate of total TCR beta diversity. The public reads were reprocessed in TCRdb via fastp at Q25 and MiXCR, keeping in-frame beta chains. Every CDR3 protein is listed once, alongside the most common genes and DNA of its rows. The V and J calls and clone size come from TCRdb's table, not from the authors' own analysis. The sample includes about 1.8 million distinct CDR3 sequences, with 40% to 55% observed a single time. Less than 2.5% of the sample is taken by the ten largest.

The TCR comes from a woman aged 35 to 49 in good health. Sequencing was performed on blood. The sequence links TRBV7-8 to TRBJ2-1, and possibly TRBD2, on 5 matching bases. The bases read TGTGCCAGCAGCTTACGGGAATCGAGCTCCTACAATGAGCAGTTCTTC. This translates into CASSLRESSSYNEQFF.